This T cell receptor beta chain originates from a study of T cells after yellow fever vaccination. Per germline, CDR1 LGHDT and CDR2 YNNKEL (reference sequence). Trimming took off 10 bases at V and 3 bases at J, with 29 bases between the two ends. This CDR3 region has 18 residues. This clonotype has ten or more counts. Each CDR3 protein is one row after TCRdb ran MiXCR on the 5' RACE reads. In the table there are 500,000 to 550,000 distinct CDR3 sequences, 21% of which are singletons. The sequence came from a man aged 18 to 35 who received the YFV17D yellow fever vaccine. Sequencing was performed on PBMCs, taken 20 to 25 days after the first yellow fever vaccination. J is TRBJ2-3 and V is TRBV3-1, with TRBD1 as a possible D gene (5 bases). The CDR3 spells CATSGPIRRDIGTDTQYF. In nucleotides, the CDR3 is TGTGCCACCTCCGGGCCGATCCGCAGGGATATAGGAACAGATACGCAGTATTTT.